This T cell receptor beta chain was obtained from a study of T cell responses to AZD1222 COVID-19 vaccine. Study summary: Second doses were pooled across both intervals (about 4 or about 12 weeks). Study observations and caveats: Donor demographics were predominantly white British with a female majority; clonal diversity may be underestimated.

Profiling relied on immunoSEQ multiplex PCR, and the TCRdb table lists in-frame clones only, not all of them. The sample comprises over 110,000 clones, just under 95% of which are singletons, and approximately 1.7% rests with the top ten. Points on this clone: Its antigen is as yet unknown.

Trimming shortened V by 1 base and J by 4 bases, and 14 bases separated the two germline ends. The CDR3 loop spans 15 amino acids. Germline assignment: CDR1 SGHNT and CDR2 YYREEE (reference sequence). Sequenced material: peripheral blood, taken on day 0 of AZD1222 vaccination. The rearrangement joins TRBV5-4 to TRBJ1-2, with D perhaps matching TRBD1 (5 bases). The TCR was taken from an adult in good health. The CDR3 is CASSLLAQGVYGYTF. CDR3 sequence (DNA): TGTGCCAGCAGCTTGTTGGCCCAGGGAGTCTATGGCTACACCTTC.